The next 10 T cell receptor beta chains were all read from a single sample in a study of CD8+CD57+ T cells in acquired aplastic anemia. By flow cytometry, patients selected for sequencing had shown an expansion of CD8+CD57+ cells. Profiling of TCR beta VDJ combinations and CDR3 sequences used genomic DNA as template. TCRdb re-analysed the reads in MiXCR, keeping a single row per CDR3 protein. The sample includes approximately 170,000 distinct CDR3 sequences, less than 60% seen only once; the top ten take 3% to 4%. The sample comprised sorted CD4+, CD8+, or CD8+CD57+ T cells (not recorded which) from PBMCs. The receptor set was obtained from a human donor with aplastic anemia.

CDR3 residues: CSAGRTSGEETQYF. The DNA of the CDR3 is TGCAGTGCTGGGAGGACTAGCGGGGAAGAGACCCAGTACTTC. The rearrangement links TRBV20-1 to TRBJ2-5, with 12 bases matching TRBD2. CDR1 and CDR2 (germline): DFQATT, SNEGSKA (reference sequence). V lost 5 bases and J lost 3; bases outside the gene matches: 4. The CDR3 runs to 14 residues.

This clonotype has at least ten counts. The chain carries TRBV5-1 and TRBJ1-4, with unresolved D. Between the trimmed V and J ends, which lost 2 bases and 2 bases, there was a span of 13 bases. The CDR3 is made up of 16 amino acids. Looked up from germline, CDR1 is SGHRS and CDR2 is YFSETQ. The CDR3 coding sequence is TGCGCCAGCAGCTTAGACCCGGGCAGTACTAATGAAAAACTGTTTTTT. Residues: CASSLDPGSTNEKLFF.

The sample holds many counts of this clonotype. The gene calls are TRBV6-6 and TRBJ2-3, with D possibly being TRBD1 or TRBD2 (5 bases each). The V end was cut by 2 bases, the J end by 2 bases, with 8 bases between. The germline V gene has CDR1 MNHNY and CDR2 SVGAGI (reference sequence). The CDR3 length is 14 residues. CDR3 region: CASSYRGATDTQYF. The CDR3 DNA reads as TGTGCCAGCAGTTACCGGGGCGCCACAGATACGCAGTATTTT.

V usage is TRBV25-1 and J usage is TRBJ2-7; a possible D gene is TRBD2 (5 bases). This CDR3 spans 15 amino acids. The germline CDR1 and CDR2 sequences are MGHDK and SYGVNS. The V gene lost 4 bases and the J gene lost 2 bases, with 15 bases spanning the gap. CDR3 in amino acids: CASSARETGTYEQYF. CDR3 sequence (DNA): TGTGCCAGCAGTGCTAGGGAAACGGGAACCTACGAGCAGTACTTC.

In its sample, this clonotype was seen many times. The CDR3 protein is CASSHEGPSNYGYTF. CDR3 nucleotide sequence: TGCGCCAGCAGCCACGAGGGGCCCTCTAACTATGGCTACACCTTC. This chain joins TRBV4-1 and TRBJ1-2, with D possibly matching TRBD1 (5 bases). Germline V gene sequence: CDR1 MGHRA, CDR2 YSYEKL. The CDR3 runs 15 residues. The germline V and J ends were trimmed by 3 bases and 0 bases, with 11 bases remaining between them.

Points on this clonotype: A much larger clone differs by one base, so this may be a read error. The CDR3 DNA sequence: TGCAGTGCTAGAGGTTCCGACAGGGGTTCTAATGGAAAACTGTTTTTT. Its protein product is CSARGSDRGSNGKLFF. The V and J genes are TRBV20-1 and TRBJ1-4; TRBD1 matches 8 bases. The CDR3 spans 16 residues. Germline values: CDR1 DFQATT, CDR2 SNEGSKA (reference sequence).

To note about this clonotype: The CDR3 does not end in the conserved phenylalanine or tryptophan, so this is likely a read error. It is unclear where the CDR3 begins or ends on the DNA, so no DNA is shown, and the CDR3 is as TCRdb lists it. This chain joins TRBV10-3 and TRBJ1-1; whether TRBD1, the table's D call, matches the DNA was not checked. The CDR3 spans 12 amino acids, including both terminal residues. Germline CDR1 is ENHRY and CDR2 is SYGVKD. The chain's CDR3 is CASSYVIATGGL.

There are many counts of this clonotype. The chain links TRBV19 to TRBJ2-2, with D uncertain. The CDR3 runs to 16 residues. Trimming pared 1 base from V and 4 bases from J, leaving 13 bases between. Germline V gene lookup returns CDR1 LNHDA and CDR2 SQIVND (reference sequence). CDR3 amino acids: CASSIGKVGPTGELFF. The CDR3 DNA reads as TGTGCCAGTAGTATAGGAAAAGTCGGGCCCACCGGGGAGCTGTTTTTT.

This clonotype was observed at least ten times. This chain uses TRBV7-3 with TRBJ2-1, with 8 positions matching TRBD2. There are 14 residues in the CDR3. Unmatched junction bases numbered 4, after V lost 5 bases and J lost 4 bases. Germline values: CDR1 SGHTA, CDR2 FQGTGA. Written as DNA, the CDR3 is TGTGCCAGCAGCCTCGGGGGGGGTTACAATGAGCAGTTCTTC. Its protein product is CASSLGGGYNEQFF.

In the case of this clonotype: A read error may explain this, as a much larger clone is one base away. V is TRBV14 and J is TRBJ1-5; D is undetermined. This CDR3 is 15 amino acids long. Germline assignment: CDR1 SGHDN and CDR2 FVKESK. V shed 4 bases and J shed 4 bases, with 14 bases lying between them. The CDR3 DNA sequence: TGTGCCAGCAGCCTGAGCGGCTACGAAAATCAGCCCCAGCATTTT. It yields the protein CASSLSGYENQPQHF.